A single TCR beta chain is shown here with its context. Its target is not known. This entry belongs to a study of cytomegalovirus exposure and HLA in healthy donors. Study outcomes and limitations: As was reported, the classifier diagnosed cytomegalovirus status with high specificity and sensitivity. Only CMV serostatus was available as immune exposure information.

Germline V gene sequence: CDR1 MDHEN, CDR2 SYDVKM. This CDR3 region has 18 residues. With 6 bases clipped from V and 2 bases from J, the junction kept 12 bases outside the gene matches. Vbeta (60) and Jbeta (13) primers were used in the PCR. The protocol was immunoSEQ multiplex PCR, while the TCRdb copy is restricted to in-frame clones and leaves out a portion. The profile covers around 93,000 clones, with over 75% appearing a single time and around 3.8% taken by the ten largest. The chain uses TRBV28 and TRBJ2-6, with TRBD1 matching 8 bases. Sequencing was performed on PBMCs. This TCR derives from a man in his fifties or sixties in good health and CMV-seronegative. The CDR3, as DNA: TGTGCCAGCAGCCCGCGAGAGCAGGGGGCAACTGGGGCCAACGTCCTGACTTTC. It encodes CASSPREQGATGANVLTF.